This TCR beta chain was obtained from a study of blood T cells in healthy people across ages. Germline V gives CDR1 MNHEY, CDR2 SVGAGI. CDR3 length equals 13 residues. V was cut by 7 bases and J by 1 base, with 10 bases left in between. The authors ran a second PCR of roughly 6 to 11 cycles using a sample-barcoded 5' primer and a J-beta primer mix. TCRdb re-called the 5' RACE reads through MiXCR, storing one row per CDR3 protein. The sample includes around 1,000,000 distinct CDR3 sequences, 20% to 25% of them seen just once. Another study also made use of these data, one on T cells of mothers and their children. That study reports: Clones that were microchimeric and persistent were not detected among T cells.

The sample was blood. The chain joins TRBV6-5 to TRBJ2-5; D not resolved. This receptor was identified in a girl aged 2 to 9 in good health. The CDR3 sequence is CASKKNSQETQYF. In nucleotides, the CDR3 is TGTGCCAGCAAAAAGAATAGCCAAGAGACCCAGTACTTC.